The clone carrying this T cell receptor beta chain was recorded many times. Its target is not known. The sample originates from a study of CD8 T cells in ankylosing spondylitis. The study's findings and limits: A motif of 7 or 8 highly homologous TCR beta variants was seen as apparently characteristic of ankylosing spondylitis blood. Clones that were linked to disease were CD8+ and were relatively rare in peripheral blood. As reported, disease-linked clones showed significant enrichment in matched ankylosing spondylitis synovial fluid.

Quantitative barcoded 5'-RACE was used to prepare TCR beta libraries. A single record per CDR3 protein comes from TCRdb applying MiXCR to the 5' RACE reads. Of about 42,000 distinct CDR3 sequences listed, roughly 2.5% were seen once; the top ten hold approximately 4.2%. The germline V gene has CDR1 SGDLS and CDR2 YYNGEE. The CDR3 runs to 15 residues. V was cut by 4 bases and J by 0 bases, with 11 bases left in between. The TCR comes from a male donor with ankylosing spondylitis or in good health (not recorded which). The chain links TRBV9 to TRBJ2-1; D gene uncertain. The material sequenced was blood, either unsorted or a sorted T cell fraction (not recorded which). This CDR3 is CASSPRHSSYNEQFF. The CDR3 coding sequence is TGTGCCAGCAGCCCCCGACATAGCTCCTACAATGAGCAGTTCTTC. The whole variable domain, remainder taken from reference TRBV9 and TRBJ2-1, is DSGVTQTPKHLITATGQRVTLRCSPRSGDLSVYWYQQSLDQGLQFLIQYYNGEERAKGNILERFSAQQFPDLHSELNLSSLELGDSALYFCASSPRHSSYNEQFFGPGTRLTVL.